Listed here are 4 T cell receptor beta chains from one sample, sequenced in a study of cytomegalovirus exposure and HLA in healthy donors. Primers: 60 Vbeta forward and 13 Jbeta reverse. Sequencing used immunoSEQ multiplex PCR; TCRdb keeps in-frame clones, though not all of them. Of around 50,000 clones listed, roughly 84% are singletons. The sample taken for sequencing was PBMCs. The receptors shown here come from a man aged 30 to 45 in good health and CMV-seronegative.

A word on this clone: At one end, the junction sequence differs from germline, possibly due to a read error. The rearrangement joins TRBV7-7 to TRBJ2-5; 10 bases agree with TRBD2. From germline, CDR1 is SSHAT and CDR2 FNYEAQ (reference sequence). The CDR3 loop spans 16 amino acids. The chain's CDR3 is CASSASGSGSRETQYF. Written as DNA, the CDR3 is TGTGCTAGCAGCGCTAGCGGGAGTGGCAGTAGAGAGACCCAGTACTTC.

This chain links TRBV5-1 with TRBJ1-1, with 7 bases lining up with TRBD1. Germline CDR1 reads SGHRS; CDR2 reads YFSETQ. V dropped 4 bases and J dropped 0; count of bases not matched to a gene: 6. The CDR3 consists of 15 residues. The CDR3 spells CASSKGQIMNTEAFF. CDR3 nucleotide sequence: TGCGCCAGCAGCAAGGGACAGATAATGAACACTGAAGCTTTCTTT.

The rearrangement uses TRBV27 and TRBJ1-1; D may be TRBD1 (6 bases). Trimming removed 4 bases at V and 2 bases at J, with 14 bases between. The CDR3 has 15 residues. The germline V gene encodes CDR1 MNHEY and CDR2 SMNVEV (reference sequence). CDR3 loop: CASSSHTGINTEAFF. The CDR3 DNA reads TGTGCCAGCAGTTCCCATACAGGGATTAACACTGAAGCTTTCTTT.

CDR3 amino acids: CASKRREETQYF. CDR3 bases: TGTGCCAGCAAGAGAAGGGAGGAGACCCAGTACTTC. J is TRBJ2-5 and V is TRBV9, with D possibly being TRBD2 (5 bases). This CDR3 comprises 12 residues. Per the germline V gene, CDR1 is SGDLS and CDR2 is YYNGEE. V shed 6 bases and J shed 5 bases, with 11 bases lying between them.